This T cell receptor (beta chain) comes out of a study of cytotoxic CD8 clonotypes in ibrutinib-treated CLL (dated by TCRdb to about 2021). The study in broad terms: In this cohort, some 14 patients were treatment-naive and approximately twelve were relapsed/refractory, while approximately 18 had unmutated IGHV. Response samples were obtained after a median of approximately twelve months of treatment, with a range of roughly 6 to 40 months. An average of about 250,000 productive templates and approximately 91,000 productive rearrangements was obtained per sample. Cryopreserved peripheral blood mononuclear cells were obtained prior to treatment, at the time of response, and at either disease progression or sustained remission. Of the approximately 86 participants in the trial, about 25 had longitudinal samples available. All remission and progressive disease samples were collected while patients were still receiving ibrutinib. Partial responses were observed in about 24 patients and complete responses in 2; after a median follow-up of around 68 months, remission was maintained in 15 or so patients and progression was observed in 12. What the study reported, not specific to this receptor: At baseline, clonality was higher than in age-matched healthy donors and showed a strong correlation with circulating CD8+ T-cell counts. Clonality rose at ibrutinib response, remained stable during sustained remission, and dropped back toward baseline at progression. Sampling times were not matched between sustained-remission and progressing patients, and lymph node repertoires were not studied. Public clonotypes were found to be uncommon and were observed to contract or remain stable during treatment; the increase in clonality was shown to reflect expansion of private clonotypes at ibrutinib response.

The meaning of the sample's time point label: progressive disease on ibrutinib. For TCR beta library preparation, 1.5 to 2 micrograms of genomic DNA were extracted from the cryopreserved PBMCs. Longitudinal blood samples from CLL patients on ibrutinib monotherapy were analyzed using high-throughput TCR beta sequencing. The patients were enrolled in a single-center, open-label phase 2 trial of ibrutinib monotherapy. Spanning cysteine to phenylalanine, the CDR3 consists of 13 amino acids. CDR3 DNA only is kept here, 39 bases in frame from base 1. The junction carries 12 bases between V and J, which are trimmed by 10 bases and 0 bases respectively. The CDR1 and CDR2 encoded by the germline V gene are MNHNS and SASEGT. There are a few counts of this clone. Its specific antigen is unknown. Within one base of it there is no much larger clone, and no base qualities were kept. On a MiSeq, deep resolution sequencing aimed for a depth between 1 in 1 million and 1 in 200,000 T cells, with each clonotype covered approximately 9.2x on average. The immunoSEQ hsTCRB Kit was used to generate TCR beta libraries. The source study handled its data this way. Data were analyzed with ImmunoSEQ Data Assistant and ImmunoSEQ Analyzer, with V, D and J genes assigned per IMGT definitions. Clonality, which ranges from 0 to 1, was calculated by subtracting the normalized Shannon entropy of productive rearrangement frequencies from one. Only overrepresented clonotypes making up at least 0.05% of the repertoire of each patient were included in the public clonotype analysis. Repertoires from some twelve age-matched healthy donors in immuneACCESS were used as clonality controls. This immuneACCESS table, as held by TCRdb, lists in-frame sequences with V and J called but not all clones. Of the missing ones, under half trace to an unresolved V gene in checked studies; the others have no known cause. For V, J and clone size, that table is used; D and trimming come from the DNA. This sample lists about 40,000 clones; approximately 67% were detected once. The ten largest clones take up roughly 7% of the sample.

The sample was PBMCs, taken at disease progression, from a patient treated with ibrutinib. Recombination connected TRBV6-1 to TRBJ1-2, with the D gene not confidently named. The clonotype comes from a human donor with chronic lymphocytic leukemia. The nucleotide sequence reads as follows: TGTGCCACCAACCTCGGAGCTAACTATGGCTACACCTTC. It translates as CATNLGANYGYTF.